A single sample gave rise to the 25 T cell receptor beta chains below, sequenced in a study of T cells after yellow fever vaccination. Via MiXCR, TCRdb re-called the 5' RACE reads, giving one row per CDR3 protein. The sample yields more than 300,000 distinct CDR3 sequences, around a tenth seen once. The starting material was CD4+ T cells sorted from PBMCs, obtained 45 days after the yellow fever booster vaccination. These receptors were collected from a man between 18 and 35 years old who received the YFV17D yellow fever vaccine.

This clonotype was recorded a few times. The chain links TRBV12-3 or TRBV12-4 to TRBJ2-7, with TRBD2 matching over 9 bases. The CDR3 spans 15 residues. Germline trimming cut 5 bases from V and 0 bases from J; bases unmatched to any gene: 5. CDR3 sequence: CASSAGSGGSYEQYF. DNA of the CDR3: TGTGCCAGCAGTGCTGGTAGCGGGGGCTCCTACGAGCAGTACTTC.

This clonotype was seen a handful of times. The chain is built from TRBV7-6 and TRBJ2-5; 7 nucleotides align to TRBD2. Germline V gene data show CDR1 as SGHVS and CDR2 as FNYEAQ. This CDR3 comprises 16 residues. With 5 bases clipped from V and 5 bases from J, the junction kept 14 bases outside the gene matches. As DNA, the CDR3 is TGTGCCAGCAGCCGCGGGCTCCTTGGGGGGGGGGAGACCCAGTACTTC. Protein product: CASSRGLLGGGETQYF.

The rearrangement joins TRBV4-2 to TRBJ2-3; no reliable D call. V dropped 6 bases and J dropped 0 bases, with 19 bases sitting between them. The CDR3 contains 17 residues. Germline V gene sequence: CDR1 LGHNA, CDR2 YNFKEQ. CDR3 DNA sequence: TGTGCCAGCAGTCCGCTGATATTAGCCGTTAGCACAGATACGCAGTATTTT. Protein: CASSPLILAVSTDTQYF.

This rearrangement joins TRBV7-2 to TRBJ2-7; D possibly corresponds to TRBD2 (7 bases). This CDR3 comprises 15 residues. Trimming stripped 4 bases from V and 0 bases from J, with 13 bases between. Germline assignment: CDR1 SGHTA and CDR2 FQGNSA. The chain's CDR3 is CASSSGGGLSYEQYF. CDR3 nucleotide sequence: TGTGCCAGCAGCTCTGGGGGGGGCCTCTCCTACGAGCAGTACTTC. Drawing the rest from reference TRBV7-2 and TRBJ2-7, the complete variable domain is GAGVSQSPSNKVTEKGKDVELRCDPISGHTALYWYRQSLGQGLEFLIYFQGNSAPDKSGLPSDRFSAERTGGSVSTLTIQRTQQEDSAVYLCASSSGGGLSYEQYFGPGTRLTVT.

The V gene is TRBV4-3, the J gene TRBJ2-3; D might be TRBD2 (6 bases). This CDR3 is 15 amino acids long. V gave up 5 bases and J gave up 1 base, with 13 bases separating them. Germline V lookup: CDR1 LGHNA, CDR2 YSLEER. In DNA, the CDR3 is TGCGCCAGCAGCTTGGGGGGAGACGGCACAGATACGCAGTATTTT. Amino acid sequence: CASSLGGDGTDTQYF.

This clonotype was seen more than once but under ten times. The V call is TRBV20-1, the J call TRBJ2-2, with 7 bases identical to TRBD1. The CDR3 length is 14 residues. Germline V gene data show CDR1 as DFQATT and CDR2 as SNEGSKA (reference sequence). V trimming: 1 base; J trimming: 7 bases; junction bases outside the gene matches: 6. The CDR3 DNA is TGCAGTGCTAGAGCAGGGGGTGGGGACGGGGAGCTGTTTTTT. Translating it yields CSARAGGGDGELFF.

This clonotype was counted a few times. The rearrangement joins TRBV20-1 to TRBJ2-2, with 7 bases matching TRBD2. V was pared by 6 bases and J by 8 bases, with 15 bases of the junction left unmatched. Per germline, CDR1 DFQATT and CDR2 SNEGSKA (reference sequence). The CDR3 runs to 15 residues. Here the CDR3 DNA reads TGCAGTGCAAGGGAGGGAAATCAACTTAGTGGGGAGCTGTTTTTT. Translated, it gives CSAREGNQLSGELFF.

The J gene is TRBJ1-5, the V gene TRBV4-2; no clear D. CDR3 size: 14 residues. V shed 0 bases and J shed 5 bases, with 8 bases lying between them. The germline gives CDR1 LGHNA, CDR2 YNFKEQ. CDR3: CASSQDHGDQPQHF. As DNA, the CDR3 is TGTGCCAGCAGCCAAGATCATGGAGATCAGCCCCAGCATTTT.

In this sample, this clonotype turned up many times. The CDR3 protein is CASRPRQGGEQFF. The CDR3 region has the DNA TGTGCCAGCAGGCCGAGACAGGGTGGTGAGCAGTTCTTC. The chain links TRBV6-5 to TRBJ2-1; 7 positions agree with TRBD1. This CDR3 is built from 13 residues. Germline-derived CDR1 and CDR2 are MNHEY and SVGAGI. V dropped 6 bases and J dropped 9; count of bases not matched to a gene: 8.

This clonotype was recorded at least ten times. The V and J genes are TRBV7-2 and TRBJ2-1, with 11 bases aligning to TRBD2. Germline values: CDR1 SGHTA, CDR2 FQGNSA. Losses at the gene ends were 8 bases for V and 8 bases for J; bases not matched to a gene: 8. The CDR3 loop spans 14 amino acids. The CDR3 bases are TGTGCCAGCTCACTCGGACTAGCGGGCGATGAGCAGTTCTTC. Translated: CASSLGLAGDEQFF.

This chain uses TRBV6-2 or TRBV6-3 with TRBJ2-1, with no clear D. V lost 7 bases and J 5 bases, leaving 6 bases between the germline ends. The CDR3 covers 11 residues. The germline gives CDR1 MNHEY, CDR2 SVGEGT. In nucleotides, the CDR3 is TGTGCCAGCACCTATGACAATGAGCAGTTCTTC. Protein: CASTYDNEQFF.

This clonotype was picked up many times. The rearrangement joins TRBV5-1 to TRBJ2-4; D gene ambiguous. The CDR3 has 13 residues. Germline assignment: CDR1 SGHRS and CDR2 YFSETQ. V was pared by 3 bases and J by 8 bases, with 12 bases between. In DNA, the CDR3 is TGCGCCAGCAGCTATCCTGGTGATGACATTCAGTACTTC. Translated: CASSYPGDDIQYF.

There are a few counts of this clonotype. The chain links TRBV7-2 to TRBJ1-2, with 8 bases that match TRBD1. The CDR3 spans 13 residues. V was clipped by 6 bases and J by 8 bases; unmatched bases: 8. The germline CDR1 and CDR2 sequences are SGHTA and FQGNSA. CDR3 DNA sequence: TGTGCCAGCAGTCGACAGGGGACGAGCGGCTACACCTTC. Translating gives CASSRQGTSGYTF.

The chain joins TRBV5-1 to TRBJ2-7; unclear D gene. Trimming cost V 0 bases and J 5 bases, with 9 bases left between them. From germline, CDR1 is SGHRS and CDR2 YFSETQ. This CDR3 has 13 residues. CDR3 region: CASSLVPEDEQYF. The CDR3 region has the DNA TGCGCCAGCAGCTTGGTTCCAGAGGACGAGCAGTACTTC. Looking up the rest from reference TRBV5-1 and TRBJ2-7 gives the full variable domain: KAGVTQTPRYLIKTRGQQVTLSCSPISGHRSVSWYQQTPGQGLQFLFEYFSETQRNKGNFPGRFSGRQFSNSRSEMNVSTLELGDSALYLCASSLVPEDEQYFGPGTRLTVT.

A single count supports this clonotype. The chain employs TRBV2 and TRBJ1-2; D is possibly TRBD1 (6 bases). V gave up 4 bases and J gave up 6 bases, with 12 bases separating them. The V gene's germline CDR1 is SNHLY and CDR2 FYNNEI. This CDR3 region has 13 residues. CDR3: CASSGAGGNGYTF. CDR3 nucleotide sequence: TGTGCCAGCAGTGGAGCTGGGGGCAATGGCTACACCTTC.

This clonotype was picked up a small number of times. The chain is built from TRBV4-1 and TRBJ2-2; 8 nucleotides match TRBD2. The CDR3 length is 17 residues. In germline, CDR1 is MGHRA, CDR2 YSYEKL. The ends lost 1 base at V and 7 bases at J; junction bases unmatched: 11. The CDR3 region has the DNA TGCGCCAGCAGCCAAGTAAGAGCGGGGGCCCCCGACGGGGAGCTGTTTTTT. Its translation is CASSQVRAGAPDGELFF.

This clonotype was seen a few times. In DNA, the CDR3 is TGTGCCAGCAGCGCAAGGACTAGGCGAGTCACCGGGGAGCTGTTTTTT. Its translation is CASSARTRRVTGELFF. This chain connects TRBV5-6 to TRBJ2-2; TRBD2 aligns across 7 bases. The CDR3 consists of 16 residues. Trimming removed 4 bases from V and 4 bases from J; junction bases left unmatched: 10. Looked up from germline, CDR1 is SGHDT and CDR2 is YYEEEE.

This clonotype was seen repeatedly, ten times or more. This sequence joins TRBV12-3 or TRBV12-4 and TRBJ1-1; no firm D call. The CDR3 extends over 14 amino acids. Trimming stripped 2 bases from V and 0 bases from J, with 7 bases between. The DNA of the CDR3 is TGTGCCAGCAGTTTAAACAGCCTGAACACTGAAGCTTTCTTT. The encoded protein is CASSLNSLNTEAFF.

The chain uses TRBV7-6 and TRBJ2-2; D remains ambiguous. The germline CDR1 and CDR2 sequences are SGHVS and FNYEAQ. V lost 5 bases and J lost 7, with 11 bases in between. The CDR3 sequence is 13 residues long. CDR3 residues: CASSRAKDGELFF. Here the CDR3 DNA reads TGTGCCAGCAGCAGGGCCAAGGACGGGGAGCTGTTTTTT.

This clonotype was seen a few times. The rearrangement uses TRBV29-1 and TRBJ1-5; no reliable D call. Deletions cut 4 bases from V and 3 bases from J, with 7 bases between. Germline V gene sequence: CDR1 SQVTM, CDR2 ANQGSEA. There are 12 residues in the CDR3. CDR3: CSVGAFNQPQHF. DNA for the CDR3: TGCAGCGTTGGAGCTTTCAATCAGCCCCAGCATTTT.

The J gene is TRBJ1-4, the V gene TRBV24-1; 8 bases agree with TRBD1. With V trimmed by 4 bases and J by 2 bases, 2 bases remained unmatched. The CDR3 is 15 amino acids. Germline V gene lookup returns CDR1 KGHDR and CDR2 SFDVKD. DNA of the CDR3: TGTGCCACCAGTGACGCAGGGGGCACTAATGAAAAACTGTTTTTT. Residues: CATSDAGGTNEKLFF.

This clonotype was counted at least ten times. The chain links TRBV4-3 to TRBJ2-3; D unresolved. CDR3 length equals 14 residues. The germline V gene has CDR1 LGHNA and CDR2 YSLEER. The V and J ends lost 3 bases and 4 bases respectively, with 11 bases between them. The CDR3 nucleotides are TGCGCCAGCAGCCACCCTGGGGTAGCAGATACGCAGTATTTT. Residues: CASSHPGVADTQYF.

This clonotype was counted only a few times. V gene TRBV6-5 combines with J gene TRBJ1-4; maybe TRBD1 (5 bases). The CDR3 consists of 13 residues. Germline CDR1 and CDR2: MNHEY and SVGAGI. The V end lost 0 bases, the J end lost 11 bases, and 10 bases lay between the germline ends. For the CDR3, the DNA is TGTGCCAGCAGTTACTCCGGCAGGGAGAAACTGTTTTTT. This encodes CASSYSGREKLFF.

This chain's CDR3 is CSVLPGPRGEAFF. CDR3 DNA sequence: TGCAGCGTTCTACCGGGGCCCAGGGGCGAAGCTTTCTTT. The rearrangement joins TRBV29-1 to TRBJ1-1; D might be TRBD1 (6 bases). This CDR3 contains 13 residues. V was clipped by 5 bases and J by 8 bases, with 18 bases between them. The germline V gene encodes CDR1 SQVTM and CDR2 ANQGSEA.

This clonotype was seen a few times. The chain combines TRBV7-9 with TRBJ1-1; tentatively, D is TRBD1 (5 bases). Germline assignment: CDR1 SEHNR and CDR2 FQNEAQ (reference sequence). The CDR3 contains 18 residues. The V and J ends lost 5 bases and 6 bases respectively, with 28 bases between them. CDR3 DNA: TGTGCCAGCAGCCGTAACAGGACTCGGAACCATCAGTCCGCTGAAGCTTTCTTT. Its protein product is CASSRNRTRNHQSAEAFF.